Below are 23 T cell receptor beta chains sequenced from a single sample in a study of breast tumors, draining lymph nodes, adjacent tissues. Breast cancer patients provided tissue from their axillary draining lymph nodes. TCRdb processed the multiplex PCR reads anew with MiXCR; each CDR3 protein has one entry. The sample holds tens of thousands of distinct CDR3 sequences, approximately 19% seen once. Sequenced material: axillary lymph node tissue. All receptors derive from a female donor with breast cancer. Some clones in this sample may be carry-over from other donors' samples.

The sample holds many counts of this clonotype. The rearrangement joins TRBV5-1 to TRBJ1-3; weak D call: TRBD1 (5 bases). The CDR3 sequence is 16 residues long. In germline, CDR1 is SGHRS, CDR2 YFSETQ. V was clipped by 0 bases and J by 0 bases, with 10 bases between them. The CDR3 coding sequence is TGCGCCAGCAGCTTGGGGGGCGGCCACTCTGGAAACACCATATATTTT. Translated: CASSLGGGHSGNTIYF.

This clonotype came up many times. V is TRBV5-1 and J is TRBJ1-4; D not certain. CDR1 SGHRS and CDR2 YFSETQ come from the germline V gene. CDR3 size: 14 residues. The germline V and J ends were trimmed by 0 bases and 0 bases, with 3 bases remaining between them. The CDR3 coding sequence is TGCGCCAGCAGCTTGGGGGCAACTAATGAAAAACTGTTTTTT. Translating gives CASSLGATNEKLFF.

This clonotype was recorded many times. CDR3 coding DNA: TGTGCCAGCAGTTCCCCCGGGACAGGGATTTTCGAGCAGTACTTC. It specifies CASSSPGTGIFEQYF. The rearrangement links TRBV6-5 to TRBJ2-7, with 9 bases aligning to TRBD1. The J segment lost 6 bases and the V segment lost 4 bases, leaving 10 bases of the junction unmatched. CDR1 is MNHEY and CDR2 is SVGAGI in the germline V gene. The CDR3 is 15 amino acids.

V and J are TRBV28 and TRBJ2-5; D is unresolved. This CDR3 region has 14 residues. Germline values: CDR1 MDHEN, CDR2 SYDVKM. The germline V and J ends were trimmed by 7 bases and 0 bases, with 12 bases remaining between them. In DNA, the CDR3 is TGTGCCAGCACCCTAGGGTGGGACCAAGAGACCCAGTACTTC. Amino acid sequence: CASTLGWDQETQYF. Variable domain in full (rest from reference TRBV28 and TRBJ2-5): DVKVTQSSRYLVKRTGEKVFLECVQDMDHENMFWYRQDPGLGLRLIYFSYDVKMKEKGDIPEGYSVSREKKERFSLILESASTNQTSMYLCASTLGWDQETQYFGPGTRLLVL.

This clonotype was recorded at least ten times. This chain connects TRBV5-1 to TRBJ2-7; 7 nucleotides line up with TRBD2. With V trimmed by 0 bases and J by 2 bases, 5 bases remained unmatched. From germline, CDR1 is SGHRS and CDR2 YFSETQ. The CDR3 runs 15 residues. CDR3 sequence: CASSLEGAGTYEQYF. DNA for the CDR3: TGCGCCAGCAGCTTGGAGGGAGCGGGGACCTACGAGCAGTACTTC.

A few counts support this clonotype. The chain recombines TRBV19 with TRBJ2-1; 7 bases are a match to TRBD2. The CDR3 has 15 amino acids. Germline values: CDR1 LNHDA, CDR2 SQIVND (reference sequence). Unmatched junction bases numbered 8, after V lost 2 bases and J lost 7 bases. The CDR3 DNA reads TGTGCCAGTAGTATACAAGCGGGAACTGTTAATGAGCAGTTCTTC. This codes for CASSIQAGTVNEQFF.

About this clonotype itself: It is likely a read error, because the conserved phenylalanine at the end of the CDR3 is missing. The gene calls are TRBV6-1 and TRBJ2-7; tentatively, D is TRBD2 (5 bases). Germline-derived CDR1 and CDR2 are MNHNS and SASEGT. The CDR3 loop spans 13 amino acids. V lost 7 bases, J lost 2 bases, and 12 bases lay in between. The CDR3 is CASMRAWAYEQYS. The CDR3 region has the DNA TGTGCCAGCATGAGGGCCTGGGCCTACGAGCAGTACTCC.

As concerns this clonotype: A much bigger clone sits one base away, suggesting this may be a read error. The chain uses TRBV7-3 and TRBJ2-5; a weak D match, TRBD2 (6 bases). The CDR3 totals 15 residues. CDR1 is SGHTA and CDR2 is FQGTGA in the germline V gene. CDR3 loop: CASSLTLEGTETQCF. The CDR3 coding sequence is TGTGCCAGCAGCTTAACGTTGGAGGGGACGGAGACCCAGTGCTTC.

The table lists this clonotype with many counts. The chain uses TRBV9 and TRBJ2-1; perhaps TRBD2 as D (6 bases). The V gene lost 4 bases and the J gene lost 7 bases, with 15 bases spanning the gap. This CDR3 spans 14 amino acids. Germline V gene data show CDR1 as SGDLS and CDR2 as YYNGEE. CDR3 sequence reads: CASSPRTTWNEQFF. The CDR3, as DNA: TGTGCCAGCAGCCCACGGACTACGTGGAATGAGCAGTTCTTC.

This clonotype was detected ten times or more. V gene TRBV2 combines with J gene TRBJ2-5, with a possible D match to TRBD1 (7 bases). Trimming pared 4 bases from V and 5 bases from J, leaving 11 bases between. The CDR3 has 13 residues. The V gene's germline CDR1 is SNHLY and CDR2 FYNNEI. CDR3 residues: CASSGAGGETQYF. CDR3 DNA sequence: TGTGCCAGCAGTGGGGCAGGGGGGGAGACCCAGTACTTC.

Notes on this clonotype: A much larger clone lies one base from this, so it may be a read error. The rearrangement links TRBV19 to TRBJ1-5; TRBD1 agrees at 9 bases. This CDR3 spans 14 amino acids. From germline, CDR1 is LNHDA and CDR2 SQIVND (reference sequence). Trimming removed 5 bases from V and 5 bases from J; junction bases left unmatched: 4. Here the CDR3 DNA reads TGTGCCAGTAGTGTCGACAGGGGGGATCAGCCCCAGCATTTT. It codes for CASSVDRGDQPQHF.

This clonotype was detected ten times or more. The chain carries TRBV5-6 and TRBJ2-7; maybe TRBD1 (5 bases). This CDR3 comprises 14 residues. The V end was cut by 4 bases, the J end by 0 bases, with 11 bases between. The germline V gene has CDR1 SGHDT and CDR2 YYEEEE. The CDR3 reads CASSAVTGSYEQYF. CDR3 DNA sequence: TGTGCCAGCAGCGCGGTAACAGGCTCCTACGAGCAGTACTTC.

Many counts were recorded for this clonotype. This chain connects TRBV5-6 to TRBJ1-4, with D perhaps matching TRBD1 (6 bases). The CDR3 length is 14 residues. Germline V gives CDR1 SGHDT, CDR2 YYEEEE. Trimming removed 1 base from V and 8 bases from J, with 12 bases in between. In DNA, the CDR3 is TGTGCCAGCAGCTTGCGGGGGGCTGGCGAAAAACTGTTTTTT. This gives the protein CASSLRGAGEKLFF.

This clonotype was observed many times. The genes are TRBV5-1 and TRBJ1-2; no definite D call. V lost 4 bases, J lost 1 base, and 8 bases lay in between. In germline, CDR1 is SGHRS, CDR2 YFSETQ. The CDR3 has 13 amino acids. CDR3 DNA sequence: TGCGCCAGCAGCGTGGACGGTAACTATGGCTACACCTTC. It codes for CASSVDGNYGYTF.

Remarks on this clonotype: A much larger clone differs by one base, so this may be a read error. The V and J genes are TRBV7-2 and TRBJ2-7; D remains unclear. Per germline, CDR1 SGHTA and CDR2 FQGNSA. This CDR3 has 16 amino acids. Deletions cut 7 bases from V and 4 bases from J, with 23 bases between. CDR3 coding DNA: TGTGCCAGCAACCCCGACCCGCTAGGTTATTCTTACGAGCAGTACTTC. Translation: CASNPDPLGYSYEQYF.

This clonotype was picked up many times. The chain couples TRBV6-4 to TRBJ1-2; 12 positions agree with TRBD1. The V segment lost 0 bases and the J segment 6 bases; nucleotides outside the gene matches: 5. The length of the CDR3 is 16 residues. CDR1 is MRHNA and CDR2 is SNTAGT in the germline V gene. The CDR3 region has the DNA TGTGCCAGCAGTGACTCGGGGACAGGGGGCCGCAATGGCTACACCTTC. It codes for CASSDSGTGGRNGYTF.

V usage is TRBV18 and J usage is TRBJ2-7, with D perhaps matching TRBD2 (6 bases). The germline CDR1 and CDR2 sequences are KGHSH and LQKENI. The CDR3 is 13 residues long. V dropped 3 bases and J dropped 2 bases, with 8 bases sitting between them. The CDR3: CASSPEGTYEQYF. Here the CDR3 DNA reads TGTGCCAGCTCACCGGAGGGGACCTACGAGCAGTACTTC.

This clonotype was counted only a few times. This may be a read error, as it is one base from a much larger clone. The genes are TRBV7-2 and TRBJ2-1, with 7 bases aligning to TRBD2. V lost 0 bases, J lost 9 bases, and 8 bases stayed unmatched. This CDR3 spans 15 amino acids. Germline lookup yields CDR1 SGHTA and CDR2 FQGNSA. DNA of the CDR3: TGTGCCAGCAGCTTAGCCACGGCCGGCGGGGGTGAGCAGTTCTTC. As protein: CASSLATAGGGEQFF.

This clonotype was seen repeatedly, ten times or more. This chain joins TRBV12-5 and TRBJ1-5; a weak D match, TRBD1 (6 bases). Germline V gene sequence: CDR1 LGHNT, CDR2 FRNRAP. This CDR3 has 16 residues. V was cut by 4 bases and J by 3 bases, with 16 bases left in between. CDR3 DNA sequence: TGTGCTAGTGGTTCCGGGGACATCCGACCCAATCAGCCCCAGCATTTT. Amino acid sequence: CASGSGDIRPNQPQHF.

V is TRBV16 and J is TRBJ1-5, with D uncertain. The germline gives CDR1 KGHSY, CDR2 FQNENV. The CDR3 sequence is 15 residues long. The V and J ends lost 2 bases and 2 bases respectively, with 10 bases between them. DNA of the CDR3: TGTGCCAGCAGCCAAGTGCGGGCACGCAATCAGCCCCAGCATTTT. Protein product: CASSQVRARNQPQHF. Supplemented by reference TRBV16 and TRBJ1-5, the full variable domain reads GEEVAQTPKHLVRGEGQKAKLYCAPIKGHSYVFWYQQVLKNEFKFLISFQNENVFDETGMPKERFSAKCLPNSPCSLEIQATKLEDSAVYFCASSQVRARNQPQHFGDGTRLSIL.

For this clonotype: As the CDR3 is not closed by the conserved phenylalanine or tryptophan, this likely results from a read error. J is TRBJ2-1 and V is TRBV11-3, with 7 bases aligning to TRBD2. In germline, CDR1 is SGHNT, CDR2 YENEEA. Trimming removed 7 bases from V and 8 bases from J; junction bases left unmatched: 14. The CDR3 runs 15 residues. CDR3 sequence reads: CASNSGLGPRYEQFL. The CDR3 DNA reads TGTGCCAGCAACTCCGGACTAGGTCCCAGGTATGAGCAGTTCTTA.

As regards this clonotype: Compared with germline, one end of the junction differs, possibly owing to a read error. The chain carries TRBV9 and TRBJ2-1; D may be TRBD2 (7 bases). Germline loops: CDR1 SGDLS, CDR2 YYNGEE. The CDR3 sequence is 16 residues long. DNA for the CDR3: TGTGCCAGCAGCGTAGGGGGGGGGCTGATCAACAGTGAGCAGTCCTTC. It translates to CASSVGGGLINSEQSF.

This clonotype has at least ten counts. The chain has TRBV20-1 and TRBJ2-5; perhaps TRBD1 as D (5 bases). V lost 3 bases to trimming and J lost 1 base, with 9 bases between them. The CDR3 totals 13 residues. Germline CDR1 is DFQATT and CDR2 is SNEGSKA (reference sequence). The CDR3 DNA reads TGCAGTGCTAGTCTAGGGGTCCAAGAGACCCAGTACTTC. Its translation is CSASLGVQETQYF.